Below, 2 T cell receptor beta chains from the same sample are listed, as sequenced in a study of cytomegalovirus exposure and HLA in healthy donors. The study ran its PCR with 60 Vbeta and 13 Jbeta primers. This table comes from immunoSEQ multiplex PCR, and its TCRdb copy is limited to in-frame clones, with some not included. The table has more than 200,000 clones, 85% to 90% seen once. Source material: PBMCs. These receptor sequences come from a human donor in good health.

The chain has TRBV27 and TRBJ1-2; D not resolved. CDR3 length equals 16 residues. The V and J ends lost 0 bases and 4 bases respectively, with 15 bases between them. Germline CDR1 reads MNHEY; CDR2 reads SMNVEV (reference sequence). The CDR3 DNA reads TGTGCCAGCAGTTTATCTGGGCAGGCAAACGTCTATGGCTACACCTTC. It yields the protein CASSLSGQANVYGYTF.

The V gene is TRBV18, the J gene TRBJ2-3; 9 bases align to TRBD1. The germline gives CDR1 KGHSH, CDR2 LQKENI. The CDR3 has 15 amino acids. Germline trimming cut 3 bases from V and 1 base from J; bases unmatched to any gene: 2. DNA for the CDR3: TGTGCCAGCTCACCCAGGACAGGGGGCACAGATACGCAGTATTTT. Encoded protein: CASSPRTGGTDTQYF.